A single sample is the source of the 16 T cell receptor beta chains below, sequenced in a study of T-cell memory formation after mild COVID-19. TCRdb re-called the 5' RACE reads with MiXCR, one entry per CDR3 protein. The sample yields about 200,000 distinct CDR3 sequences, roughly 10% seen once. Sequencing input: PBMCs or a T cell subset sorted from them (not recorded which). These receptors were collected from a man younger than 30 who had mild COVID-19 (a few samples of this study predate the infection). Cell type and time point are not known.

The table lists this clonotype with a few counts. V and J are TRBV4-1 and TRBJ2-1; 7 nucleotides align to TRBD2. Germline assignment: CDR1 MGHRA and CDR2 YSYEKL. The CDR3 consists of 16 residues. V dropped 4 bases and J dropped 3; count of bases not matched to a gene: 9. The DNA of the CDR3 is TGCGCCAGCAGCCTCCTCCAGGGAGGGTTCTACAATGAGCAGTTCTTC. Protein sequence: CASSLLQGGFYNEQFF.

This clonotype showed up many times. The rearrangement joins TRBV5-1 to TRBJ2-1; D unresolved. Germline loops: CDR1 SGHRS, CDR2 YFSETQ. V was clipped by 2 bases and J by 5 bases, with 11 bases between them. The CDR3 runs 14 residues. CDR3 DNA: TGCGCCAGCAGCTTCGGGCGGATCCACAATGAGCAGTTCTTC. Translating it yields CASSFGRIHNEQFF.

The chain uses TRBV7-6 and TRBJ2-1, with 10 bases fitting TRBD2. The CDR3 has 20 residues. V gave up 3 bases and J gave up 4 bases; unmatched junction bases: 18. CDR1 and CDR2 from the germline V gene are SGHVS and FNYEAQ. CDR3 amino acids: CASSLRVALAGMGLYNEQFF. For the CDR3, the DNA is TGTGCCAGCAGCTTGAGAGTAGCACTAGCGGGGATGGGTCTTTACAATGAGCAGTTCTTC.

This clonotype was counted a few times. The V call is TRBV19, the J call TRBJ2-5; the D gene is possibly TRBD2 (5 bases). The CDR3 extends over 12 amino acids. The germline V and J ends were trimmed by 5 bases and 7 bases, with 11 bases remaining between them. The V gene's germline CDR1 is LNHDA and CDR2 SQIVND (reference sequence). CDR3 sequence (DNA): TGTGCCAGTAGTGCAGGACTCGGGACCCAGTACTTC. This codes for CASSAGLGTQYF.

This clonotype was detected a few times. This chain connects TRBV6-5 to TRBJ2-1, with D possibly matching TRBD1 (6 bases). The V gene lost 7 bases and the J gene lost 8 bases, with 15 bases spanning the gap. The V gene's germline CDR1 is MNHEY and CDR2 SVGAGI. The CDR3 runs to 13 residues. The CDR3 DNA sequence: TGTGCCAGCACCCAGGACAGAAGGTATGAGCAGTTCTTC. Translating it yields CASTQDRRYEQFF.

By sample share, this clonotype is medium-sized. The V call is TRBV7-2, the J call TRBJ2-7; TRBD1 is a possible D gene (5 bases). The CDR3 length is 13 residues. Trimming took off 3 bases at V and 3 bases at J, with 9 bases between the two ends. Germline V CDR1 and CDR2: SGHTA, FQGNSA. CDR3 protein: CASSFRRGYEQYF. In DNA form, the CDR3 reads TGTGCCAGCAGCTTTCGTAGGGGCTACGAGCAGTACTTC.

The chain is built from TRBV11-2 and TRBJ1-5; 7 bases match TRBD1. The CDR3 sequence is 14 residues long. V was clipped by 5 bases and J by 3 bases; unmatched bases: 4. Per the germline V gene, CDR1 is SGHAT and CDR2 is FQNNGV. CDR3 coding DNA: TGTGCCAGCAGCCCCGGGACAGACAATCAGCCCCAGCATTTT. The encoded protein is CASSPGTDNQPQHF.

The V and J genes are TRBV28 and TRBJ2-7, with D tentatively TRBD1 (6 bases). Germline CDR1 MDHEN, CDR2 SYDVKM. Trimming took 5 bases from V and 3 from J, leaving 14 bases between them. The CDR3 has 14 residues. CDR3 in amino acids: CASSLRRDIYEQYV. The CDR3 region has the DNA TGTGCCAGCAGTCTAAGAAGGGACATCTACGAGCAGTACGTC.

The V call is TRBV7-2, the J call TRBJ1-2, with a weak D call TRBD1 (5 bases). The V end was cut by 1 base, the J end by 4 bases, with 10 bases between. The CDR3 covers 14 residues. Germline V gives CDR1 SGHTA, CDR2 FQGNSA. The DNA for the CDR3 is TGTGCCAGCAGCTTAGGACAGAACTCCTATGGCTACACCTTC. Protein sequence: CASSLGQNSYGYTF.

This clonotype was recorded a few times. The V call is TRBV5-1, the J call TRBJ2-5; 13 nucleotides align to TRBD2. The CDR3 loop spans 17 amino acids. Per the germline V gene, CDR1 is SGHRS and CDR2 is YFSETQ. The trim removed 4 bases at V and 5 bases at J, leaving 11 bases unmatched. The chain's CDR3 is CASSPGLAGAFGETQYF. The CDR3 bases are TGCGCCAGCAGCCCAGGACTAGCGGGGGCCTTCGGGGAGACCCAGTACTTC.

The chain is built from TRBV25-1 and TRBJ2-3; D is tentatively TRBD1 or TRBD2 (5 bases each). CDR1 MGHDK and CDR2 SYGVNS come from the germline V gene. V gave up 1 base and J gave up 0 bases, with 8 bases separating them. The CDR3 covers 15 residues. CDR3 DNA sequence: TGTGCCAGCAGTGAATCATGGGACAGCACAGATACGCAGTATTTT. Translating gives CASSESWDSTDTQYF.

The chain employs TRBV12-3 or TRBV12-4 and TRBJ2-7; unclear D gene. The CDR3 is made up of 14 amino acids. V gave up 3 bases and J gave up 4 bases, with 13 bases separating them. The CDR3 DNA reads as TGTGCCAGCAGTTTGGGCCAGCCCCGTTACGAGCAGTACTTC. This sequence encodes CASSLGQPRYEQYF.

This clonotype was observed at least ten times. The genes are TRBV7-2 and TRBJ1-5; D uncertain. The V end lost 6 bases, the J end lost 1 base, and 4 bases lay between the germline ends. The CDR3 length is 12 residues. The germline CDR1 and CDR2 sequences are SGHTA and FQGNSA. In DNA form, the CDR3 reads TGTGCCAGCAGTTTAAGCAATCAGCCCCAGCATTTT. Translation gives CASSLSNQPQHF.

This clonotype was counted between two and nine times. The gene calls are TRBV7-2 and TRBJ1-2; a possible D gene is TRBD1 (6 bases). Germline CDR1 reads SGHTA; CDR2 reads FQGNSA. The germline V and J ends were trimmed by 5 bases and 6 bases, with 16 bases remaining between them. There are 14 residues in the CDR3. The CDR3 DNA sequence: TGTGCCAGCAGCCGTCGGGGGGGCGTTAATGGCTACACCTTC. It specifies CASSRRGGVNGYTF.

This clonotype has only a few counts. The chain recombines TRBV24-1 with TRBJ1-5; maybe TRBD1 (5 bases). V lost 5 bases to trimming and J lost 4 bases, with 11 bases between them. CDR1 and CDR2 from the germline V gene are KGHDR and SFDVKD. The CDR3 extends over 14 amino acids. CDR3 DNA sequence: TGTGCCACCAGTGGAAGGGACCCTAATCAGCCCCAGCATTTT. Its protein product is CATSGRDPNQPQHF.

The CDR3 DNA reads as TGTGCCAGCAGCCTTGCTGGGACAAGGCCGGGATTGAGCTATGGCTACACCTTC. Its translation: CASSLAGTRPGLSYGYTF. The chain has TRBV7-9 and TRBJ1-2; D possibly corresponds to TRBD1 (6 bases). This CDR3 region has 18 residues. Between the trimmed V and J ends, which lost 5 bases and 4 bases, there was a span of 26 bases. Germline CDR1 reads SEHNR; CDR2 reads FQNEAQ (reference sequence).